One sample yielded the 15 T cell receptor beta chains listed below, sequenced in a study of blood T cell repertoires in COVID-19. Generated by immunoSEQ multiplex PCR, the TCRdb table keeps only in-frame clones and is missing some. There are 200,000 to 250,000 clones in the sample; more than 75% occur only once, and approximately 7.2% lies in the top ten. Specimen: peripheral blood. These receptor sequences come from a woman aged 70-85 years with active or convalescent COVID-19.

The chain recombines TRBV18 with TRBJ1-3; D unresolved. Germline CDR1 KGHSH, CDR2 LQKENI. V was cut by 2 bases and J by 0 bases, with 11 bases left in between. The CDR3 spans 16 residues. The CDR3 bases are TGTGCCAGCTCACCAGGAGGGATGGGCTCTGGAAACACCATATATTTT. Protein: CASSPGGMGSGNTIYF.

J is TRBJ1-1 and V is TRBV3-1 (or the pseudogene TRBV3-2); maybe TRBD1 (5 bases). Germline assignment: CDR1 LGHDT and CDR2 YNNKEL (reference sequence). Trimming pared 0 bases from V and 4 bases from J, leaving 15 bases between. This CDR3 contains 16 residues. CDR3 sequence: CASSQDPAGRGTEAFF. The CDR3 DNA reads as TGTGCCAGCAGCCAAGACCCCGCGGGGCGAGGCACTGAAGCTTTCTTT.

The rearrangement joins TRBV5-4 to TRBJ1-3, with 7 positions matching TRBD1. Germline CDR1 is SGHNT and CDR2 is YYREEE (reference sequence). The CDR3 has 15 amino acids. J was trimmed by 0 bases and V by 6 bases; bases with no gene match: 6. This CDR3 is CASTLQGYSGNTIYF. The CDR3 region has the DNA TGTGCCAGCACCCTACAGGGGTACTCTGGAAACACCATATATTTT.

The V and J genes are TRBV9 and TRBJ1-2; D is possibly TRBD1 (5 bases). Per germline, CDR1 SGDLS and CDR2 YYNGEE. The CDR3 has 16 amino acids. Trimming pared 3 bases from V and 4 bases from J, leaving 19 bases between. The CDR3 DNA reads as TGTGCCAGCAGCGCCTCTGGAGGGGCGGGCGGCTATGGCTACACCTTC. Translated, it gives CASSASGGAGGYGYTF.

The chain uses TRBV18 and TRBJ2-3; 8 bases are shared with TRBD2. CDR1 KGHSH and CDR2 LQKENI come from the germline V gene. Germline trimming cut 3 bases from V and 2 bases from J; bases unmatched to any gene: 4. This CDR3 has 15 amino acids. The CDR3 reads CASSPSGGHTDTQYF. The CDR3 nucleotides read TGTGCCAGCTCACCCTCGGGGGGGCACACAGATACGCAGTATTTT. Filled out from reference TRBV18 and TRBJ2-3, the complete variable domain reads NAGVMQNPRHLVRRRGQEARLRCSPMKGHSHVYWYRQLPEEGLKFMVYLQKENIIDESGMPKERFSAEFPKEGPSILRIQQVVRGDSAAYFCASSPSGGHTDTQYFGPGTRLTVL.

V gene TRBV4-3 combines with J gene TRBJ2-7; D gene ambiguous. V dropped 0 bases and J dropped 3 bases, with 12 bases sitting between them. Germline CDR1 and CDR2: LGHNA and YSLEER. This CDR3 is 15 amino acids long. CDR3 in amino acids: CASSQDGYSDYEQYF. The CDR3 DNA is TGCGCCAGCAGCCAAGATGGTTACAGTGACTACGAGCAGTACTTC.

This sequence joins TRBV29-1 and TRBJ2-7, with 10 bases that match TRBD1. V lost 3 bases to trimming and J lost 0 bases; unmatched junction nucleotides: 2. The germline V gene encodes CDR1 SQVTM and CDR2 ANQGSEA. This CDR3 is built from 14 residues. CDR3: CSVEGTGASYEQYF. CDR3 bases: TGCAGCGTTGAGGGGACAGGGGCCTCCTACGAGCAGTACTTC.

The rearrangement joins TRBV6-6 to TRBJ1-6; the D is unclear. CDR1 is MNHNY and CDR2 is SVGAGI in the germline V gene (reference sequence). Trimming stripped 0 bases from V and 7 bases from J, with 4 bases between. The CDR3 extends over 13 amino acids. CDR3 in DNA: TGTGCCAGCAGTTACTCGGAGAATTCACCCCTCCACTTT. This codes for CASSYSENSPLHF.

The chain recombines TRBV7-2 with TRBJ2-2; 8 bases agree with TRBD2. J was trimmed by 5 bases and V by 8 bases; bases with no gene match: 10. Germline assignment: CDR1 SGHTA and CDR2 FQGNSA. This CDR3 region has 15 residues. CDR3: CASGNGGAFTGELFF. The DNA of the CDR3 is TGTGCCAGCGGAAACGGGGGGGCGTTTACCGGGGAGCTGTTTTTT.

This clone appeared a single time. The V call is TRBV4-3, the J call TRBJ1-2; D unclear. V gave up 0 bases and J gave up 4 bases, with 12 bases separating them. The germline CDR1 and CDR2 sequences are LGHNA and YSLEER. The CDR3 extends over 15 amino acids. The CDR3 nucleotides read TGCGCCAGCAGCCAAGAATCTTCTACAGCCTATGGCTACACCTTC. Amino acid sequence: CASSQESSTAYGYTF.

V and J are TRBV5-8 and TRBJ2-7; 7 bases fit TRBD1. Germline V gives CDR1 SGHTS, CDR2 YDEGEE. J lost 7 bases, V lost 6 bases, and 13 bases had no gene match. The CDR3 is 14 amino acids. The CDR3 DNA sequence: TGTGCCAGCAACGAACGACAGGGCCGTGGGGAGCAGTACTTC. Encoded protein: CASNERQGRGEQYF.

The chain has TRBV3-1 (or the pseudogene TRBV3-2) and TRBJ1-1; possible D gene TRBD1, 6 bases. There are 18 residues in the CDR3. The V end lost 3 bases, the J end lost 6 bases, and 26 bases lay between the germline ends. Germline V gene sequence: CDR1 LGHDT, CDR2 YNNKEL (reference sequence). As DNA, the CDR3 is TGTGCCAGCAGCCAGGATATTAGGACCTTTAGGGGGATTTCTGAAGCTTTCTTT. Encoded protein: CASSQDIRTFRGISEAFF.

The V gene is TRBV15, the J gene TRBJ1-2, with no clear D. Germline lookup yields CDR1 LNHNV and CDR2 YYDKDF (reference sequence). Between the trimmed V and J ends, which lost 0 bases and 5 bases, there was a span of 10 bases. The CDR3 has 14 amino acids. In DNA form, the CDR3 reads TGTGCCACCAGCAGAGAGGCCCATCTTTATGGCTACACCTTC. This translates into CATSREAHLYGYTF.

The gene calls are TRBV2 and TRBJ1-2; TRBD1 agrees at 7 bases. Germline V lookup: CDR1 SNHLY, CDR2 FYNNEI. J gave up 8 bases and V 11 bases, and 14 bases lay outside the gene matches. This CDR3 is built from 13 residues. Written as DNA, the CDR3 is TGTGCCGGGAATACAGGGGTAGCGAGCGGCTACACCTTC. Encoded protein: CAGNTGVASGYTF.

The genes are TRBV19 and TRBJ2-7; TRBD1 matches at 7 bases. CDR1 is LNHDA and CDR2 is SQIVND in the germline V gene (reference sequence). With V trimmed by 9 bases and J by 3 bases, 8 bases remained unmatched. The CDR3 is 13 amino acids. In nucleotides, the CDR3 is TGTGCCAGCCAGACAGGGCTTCGCTACGAGCAGTACTTC. Translation: CASQTGLRYEQYF.